This T cell receptor beta chain comes out of a study of neurological immune-mediated disorders. Every sequencing run produced over 170 million TCR-beta sequences, and the sequences from any one run covered 15-18 subjects. Using its own MiXCR run on the 5' RACE reads, TCRdb lists one record per CDR3 protein. Seen here are over 25,000 distinct CDR3 sequences, around 1.5% observed once, and the top ten hold around 8.8%. This clonotype was observed at least ten times. Per germline, CDR1 MNHNY and CDR2 SVGAGI (reference sequence). J gave up 5 bases and V 4 bases, and 12 bases lay outside the gene matches. This CDR3 region has 16 residues.

The source is a woman aged 25 to 39 with multiple sclerosis. Sequenced material: PBMCs. V gene TRBV6-6 combines with J gene TRBJ2-7; 9 nucleotides align to TRBD1. CDR3 in amino acids: CASSFQKDRGGHEQYF. CDR3 nucleotide sequence: TGTGCCAGCAGTTTTCAAAAGGACAGGGGAGGCCACGAGCAGTACTTC.